The present T cell receptor beta chain was sequenced within a study of OX40 agonist ivuxolimab in advanced cancers. As for the study in general: Among those enrolled, mean age was around 55 years (range about 20 to 79) and less than 90% were male. In three patients, partial responses were observed, one with hepatocellular carcinoma and two with cutaneous melanoma.

Broader study findings: CD4+ T cells averaged fewer expanded clones than CD8+ T cells. Circulating CD4+ and CD8+ T cells showed clonal expansion by week 6 at 0.1 to 3.0 mg/kg.

TCRdb's copy holds only in-frame clones and misses some; the assay was immunoSEQ multiplex PCR. In the table there are 8,500 to 9,500 clones, around three quarters of which are singletons. On this clone itself: Its target is unknown.

Germline assignment: CDR1 GTSNPN and CDR2 SVGIG (reference sequence). The CDR3 has 18 amino acids. The sample here was CD4+ or CD8+ T cells sorted from blood, taken in a trial of the OX40 agonist ivuxolimab. This chain links TRBV30 with TRBJ1-1; 8 nucleotides line up with TRBD1. The origin of this receptor is an adult with an advanced solid tumor such as melanoma, head and neck, liver or kidney cancer. CDR3 region: CAARDRLYDRRANTEAFF. In DNA form, the CDR3 reads TGTGCTGCCCGGGACAGGTTATATGACCGACGGGCGAACACTGAAGCTTTCTTT.